This T cell receptor (beta chain) emerged from a study of beta chain features in type 1 diabetes. Regarding the study as a whole: Shortening that was moderate but significant affected the TCRB CDR3s of Type 1 diabetes patients in all four CD4+ subsets. VDJ junctions from patients with type 1 diabetes contained fewer insertions and more deletions.

Of the isolated RNA, all was reverse transcribed, and so the sequenced material was expressed TCRB transcripts. The method was immunoSEQ multiplex PCR; TCRdb's version includes in-frame clones alone and lacks a portion of them. The sample records 600,000 to 750,000 clones, 9.5% to 15% being singletons. In the case of this clone: Its specificity is not known.

V lost 5 bases, J lost 1 base, and 2 bases lay in between. CDR1 is SEHNR, CDR2 FQNEAQ, per germline (reference sequence). CDR3 length: 11 amino acids. This TCR was recovered from a man under 40 with type 1 diabetes. This chain connects TRBV7-9 to TRBJ1-2, with unresolved D. Sequencing was done on a sample of naive CD4+ T cells from blood. CDR3 in DNA: TGTGCCAGCAGCCGTAACTATGGCTACACCTTC. Translating gives CASSRNYGYTF.